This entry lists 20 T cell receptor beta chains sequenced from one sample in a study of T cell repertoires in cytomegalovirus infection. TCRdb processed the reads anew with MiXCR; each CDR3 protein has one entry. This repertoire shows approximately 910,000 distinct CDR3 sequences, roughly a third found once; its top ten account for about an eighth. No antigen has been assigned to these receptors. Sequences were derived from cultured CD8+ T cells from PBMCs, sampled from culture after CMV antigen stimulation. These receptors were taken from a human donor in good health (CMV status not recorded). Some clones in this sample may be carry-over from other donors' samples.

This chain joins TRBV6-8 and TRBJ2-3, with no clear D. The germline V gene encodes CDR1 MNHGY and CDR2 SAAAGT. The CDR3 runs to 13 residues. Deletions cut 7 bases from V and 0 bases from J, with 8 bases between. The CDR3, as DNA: TGTGCCAGCATGGCCTCTAGCACAGATACGCAGTATTTT. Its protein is CASMASSTDTQYF.

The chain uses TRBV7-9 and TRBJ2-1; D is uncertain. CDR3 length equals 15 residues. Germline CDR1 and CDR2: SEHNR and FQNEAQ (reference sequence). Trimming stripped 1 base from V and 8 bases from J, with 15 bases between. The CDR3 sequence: CASSLVGSLSDEQFF. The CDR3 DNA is TGTGCCAGCAGCTTAGTAGGTAGTTTAAGCGATGAGCAGTTCTTC.

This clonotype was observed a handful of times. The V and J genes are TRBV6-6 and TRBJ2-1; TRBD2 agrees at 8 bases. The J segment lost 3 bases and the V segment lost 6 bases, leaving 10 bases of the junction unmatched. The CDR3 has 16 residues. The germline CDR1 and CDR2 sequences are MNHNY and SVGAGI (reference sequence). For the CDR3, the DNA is TGTGCCAGCAGCCCCGGAGCGGGGGCGAACTACAATGAGCAGTTCTTC. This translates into CASSPGAGANYNEQFF.

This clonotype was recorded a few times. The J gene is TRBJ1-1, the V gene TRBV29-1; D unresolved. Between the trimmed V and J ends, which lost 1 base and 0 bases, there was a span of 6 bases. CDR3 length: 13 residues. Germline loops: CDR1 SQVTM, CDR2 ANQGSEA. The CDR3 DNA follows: TGCAGCGTTGAAGCCAGGCTGAACACTGAAGCTTTCTTT. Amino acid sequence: CSVEARLNTEAFF.

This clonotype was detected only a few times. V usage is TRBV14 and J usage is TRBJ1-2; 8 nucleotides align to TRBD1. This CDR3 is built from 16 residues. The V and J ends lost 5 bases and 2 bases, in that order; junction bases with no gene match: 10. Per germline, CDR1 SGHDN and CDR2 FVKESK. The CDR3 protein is CASSSGRDRSNYGYTF. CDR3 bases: TGTGCCAGCAGCTCGGGCCGGGACAGGAGCAACTATGGCTACACCTTC.

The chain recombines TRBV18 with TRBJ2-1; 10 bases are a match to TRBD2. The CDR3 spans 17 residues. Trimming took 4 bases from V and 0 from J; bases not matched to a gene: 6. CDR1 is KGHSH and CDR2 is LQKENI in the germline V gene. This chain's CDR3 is CASSLASSGGSYNEQFF. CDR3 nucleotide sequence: TGTGCCAGCTCACTGGCCTCTAGCGGGGGCTCCTACAATGAGCAGTTCTTC.

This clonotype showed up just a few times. The CDR3 reads CASSLAQRTEAFF. The CDR3 DNA follows: TGTGCCAGCAGTTTAGCGCAGCGGACTGAAGCTTTCTTT. The rearrangement joins TRBV12-3 or TRBV12-4 to TRBJ1-1, with no clear D. V lost 0 bases, J lost 5 bases, and 7 bases lay in between. There are 13 residues in the CDR3.

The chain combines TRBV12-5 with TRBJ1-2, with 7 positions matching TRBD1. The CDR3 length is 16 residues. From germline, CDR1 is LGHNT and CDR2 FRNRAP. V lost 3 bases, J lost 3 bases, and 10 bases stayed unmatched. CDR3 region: CASGFLPTGVDYGYTF. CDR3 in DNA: TGTGCTAGTGGTTTCCTTCCAACAGGGGTGGACTATGGCTACACCTTC.

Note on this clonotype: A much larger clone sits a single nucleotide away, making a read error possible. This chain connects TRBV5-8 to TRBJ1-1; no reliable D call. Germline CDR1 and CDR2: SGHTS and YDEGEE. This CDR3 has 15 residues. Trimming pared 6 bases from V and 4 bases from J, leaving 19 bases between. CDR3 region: CASITPDWGGTEAFF. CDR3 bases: TGTGCCAGCATCACACCGGACTGGGGAGGCACTGAAGCTTTCTTT.

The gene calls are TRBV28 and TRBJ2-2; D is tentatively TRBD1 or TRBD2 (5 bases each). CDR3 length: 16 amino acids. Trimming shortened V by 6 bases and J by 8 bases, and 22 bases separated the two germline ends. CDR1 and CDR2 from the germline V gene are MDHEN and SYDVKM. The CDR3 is CASRIITGPHRGELFF. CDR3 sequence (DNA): TGTGCCAGCAGGATAATTACGGGACCGCATAGGGGGGAGCTGTTTTTT.

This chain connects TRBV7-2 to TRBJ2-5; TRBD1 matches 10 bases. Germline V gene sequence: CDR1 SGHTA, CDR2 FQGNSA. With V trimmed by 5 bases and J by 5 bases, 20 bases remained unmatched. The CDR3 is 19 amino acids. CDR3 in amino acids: CASSMDSPGTGVMEETQYF. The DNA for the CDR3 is TGTGCCAGCAGCATGGATTCCCCCGGGACAGGGGTTATGGAGGAGACCCAGTACTTC.

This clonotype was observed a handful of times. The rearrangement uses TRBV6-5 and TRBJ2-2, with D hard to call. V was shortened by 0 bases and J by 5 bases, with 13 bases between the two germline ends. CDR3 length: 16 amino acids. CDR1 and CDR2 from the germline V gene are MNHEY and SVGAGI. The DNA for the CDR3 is TGTGCCAGCAGTTACTCGGCCTCCATGGGGACCGGGGAGCTGTTTTTT. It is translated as CASSYSASMGTGELFF.

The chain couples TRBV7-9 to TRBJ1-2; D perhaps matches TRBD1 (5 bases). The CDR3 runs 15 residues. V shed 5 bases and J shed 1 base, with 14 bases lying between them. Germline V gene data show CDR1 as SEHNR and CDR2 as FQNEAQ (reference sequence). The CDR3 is CASSPPEGSNYGYTF. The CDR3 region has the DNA TGTGCCAGCAGCCCCCCAGAGGGGAGTAACTATGGCTACACCTTC.

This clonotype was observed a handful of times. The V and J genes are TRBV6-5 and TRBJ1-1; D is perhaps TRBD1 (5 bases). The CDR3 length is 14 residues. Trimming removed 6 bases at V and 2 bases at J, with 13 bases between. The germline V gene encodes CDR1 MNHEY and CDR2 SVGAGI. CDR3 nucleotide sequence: TGTGCCAGCAGCCGAGACAGCCCCAACACTGAAGCTTTCTTT. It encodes CASSRDSPNTEAFF.

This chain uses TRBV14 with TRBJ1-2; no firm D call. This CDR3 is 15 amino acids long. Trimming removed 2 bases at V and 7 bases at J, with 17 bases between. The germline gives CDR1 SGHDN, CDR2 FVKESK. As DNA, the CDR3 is TGTGCCAGCAGCCAAACTACAGTTGGAACGTCTGGCTACACCTTC. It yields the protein CASSQTTVGTSGYTF.

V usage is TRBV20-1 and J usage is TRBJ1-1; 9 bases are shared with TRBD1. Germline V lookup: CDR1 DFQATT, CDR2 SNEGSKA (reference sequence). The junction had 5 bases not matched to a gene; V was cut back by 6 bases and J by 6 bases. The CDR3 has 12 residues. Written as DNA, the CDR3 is TGCAGTGCAAGGGACAGGGCCCCTGAAGCTTTCTTT. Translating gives CSARDRAPEAFF.

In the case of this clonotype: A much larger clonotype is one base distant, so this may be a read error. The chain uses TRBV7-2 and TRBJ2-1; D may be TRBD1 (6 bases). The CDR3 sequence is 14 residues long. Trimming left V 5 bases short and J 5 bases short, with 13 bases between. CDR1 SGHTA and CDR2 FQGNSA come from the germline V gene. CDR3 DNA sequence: TGTGCCAGCAGCGACCGGACAGCCGACAATGAGCAGTTCTTC. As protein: CASSDRTADNEQFF.

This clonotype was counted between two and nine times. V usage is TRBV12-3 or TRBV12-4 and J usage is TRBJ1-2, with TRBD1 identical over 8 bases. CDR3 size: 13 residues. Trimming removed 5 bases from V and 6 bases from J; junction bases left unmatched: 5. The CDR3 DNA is TGTGCCAGCAGTGGGACAGGCACGGATGGCTACACCTTC. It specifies CASSGTGTDGYTF.

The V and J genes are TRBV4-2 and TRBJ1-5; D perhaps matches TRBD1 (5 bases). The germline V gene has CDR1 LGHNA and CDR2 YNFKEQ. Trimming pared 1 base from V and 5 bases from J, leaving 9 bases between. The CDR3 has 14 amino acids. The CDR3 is CASSQGSGDQPQHF. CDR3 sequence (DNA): TGTGCCAGCAGCCAAGGCTCGGGGGATCAGCCCCAGCATTTT.

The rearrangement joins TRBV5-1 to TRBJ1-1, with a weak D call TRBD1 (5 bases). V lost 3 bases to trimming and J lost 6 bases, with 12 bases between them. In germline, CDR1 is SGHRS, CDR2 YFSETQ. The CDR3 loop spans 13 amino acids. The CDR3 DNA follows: TGCGCCAGCAGCTCCCCCTTGGGACCTGAAGCTTTCTTT. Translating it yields CASSSPLGPEAFF.